Following are 14 T cell receptor beta chains from one sample sequenced in a study of CD8 T cells in ankylosing spondylitis. TCRdb itself ran the 5' RACE reads through MiXCR, one entry per CDR3 protein. The table shows some 240,000 distinct CDR3 sequences, with around 9.1% occurring only once. Source material: blood, either unsorted or a sorted T cell fraction (not recorded which). The receptors were gathered from a male donor with ankylosing spondylitis or in good health (not recorded which).

This clonotype was detected many times. The CDR3, as DNA: TGCGCCAGCAGCCGGGGGCCAAAGACTGAAGCTTTCTTT. Its protein is CASSRGPKTEAFF. The chain combines TRBV4-3 with TRBJ1-1; D possibly corresponds to TRBD1 (6 bases). Trimming pared 4 bases from V and 5 bases from J, leaving 11 bases between. The V gene's germline CDR1 is LGHNA and CDR2 YSLEER. The CDR3 spans 13 residues.

The chain uses TRBV10-3 and TRBJ2-5; D unclear. This CDR3 is 15 amino acids long. Germline lookup yields CDR1 ENHRY and CDR2 SYGVKD. The germline V and J ends were trimmed by 2 bases and 4 bases, with 14 bases remaining between them. The CDR3 region is CAISETVNTPETQYF. In DNA, the CDR3 is TGTGCCATCAGTGAGACGGTTAACACCCCAGAGACCCAGTACTTC.

Ten or more counts support this clonotype. The rearrangement links TRBV11-3 to TRBJ2-3; D is unclear. V gave up 1 base and J gave up 2 bases, with 16 bases separating them. The CDR3 has 17 residues. From germline, CDR1 is SGHNT and CDR2 YENEEA. The CDR3 protein is CASSLVSGPTPTDTQYF. CDR3 DNA sequence: TGTGCCAGCAGCTTAGTATCCGGGCCTACCCCCACAGATACGCAGTATTTT.

The V and J genes are TRBV6-1 and TRBJ1-1; 7 positions match TRBD1. There are 14 residues in the CDR3. J was trimmed by 5 bases and V by 6 bases; bases with no gene match: 9. In germline, CDR1 is MNHNS, CDR2 SASEGT. In DNA, the CDR3 is TGTGCCAGCAGCCCCACAGGGGAAAGGACTGAAGCTTTCTTT. As protein: CASSPTGERTEAFF.

This clonotype occurred a few times. The chain recombines TRBV6-5 with TRBJ1-1, with a weak D call TRBD1 (6 bases). The V gene's germline CDR1 is MNHEY and CDR2 SVGAGI. CDR3 size: 14 residues. The ends were cut back, 6 bases at V and 5 bases at J, with 16 bases in the middle. The chain's CDR3 is CASSYREGKTEAFF. The CDR3 DNA is TGTGCCAGCAGCTACAGGGAAGGGAAGACTGAAGCTTTCTTT.

This clonotype showed up just once. The chain is built from TRBV20-1 and TRBJ1-1; unclear D gene. Per the germline V gene, CDR1 is DFQATT and CDR2 is SNEGSKA (reference sequence). V was cut by 3 bases and J by 1 base, with 6 bases left in between. The CDR3 is made up of 12 amino acids. The CDR3 loop reads CSARSANTEAFF. Written as DNA, the CDR3 is TGCAGTGCTAGGTCCGCGAACACTGAAGCTTTCTTT.

On this clonotype: A much more abundant neighbour one base away suggests this may be a read error. The chain couples TRBV19 to TRBJ2-4; TRBD1 aligns across 7 bases. This CDR3 has 14 amino acids. Germline V lookup: CDR1 LNHDA, CDR2 SQIVND (reference sequence). The CDR3: CSSSGTGDKAIQYF. CDR3 DNA sequence: TGTTCCAGTAGTGGAACAGGGGATAAGGCCATTCAGTACTTC.

This clonotype was picked up many times. The chain uses TRBV7-2 and TRBJ2-3, with TRBD2 identical over 8 bases. After removal of 5 bases from V and 5 bases from J, the junction contained 12 bases not matched to a gene. CDR3 length equals 16 residues. CDR1 is SGHTA and CDR2 is FQGNSA in the germline V gene. Here the CDR3 reads CASSRHSGGGGDTQYF. The CDR3 coding sequence is TGTGCCAGCAGCAGACACAGCGGGGGCGGGGGAGATACGCAGTATTTT.

This clonotype was detected only a few times. The rearrangement links TRBV5-1 to TRBJ2-5; 10 bases fit TRBD2. The CDR3 sequence is 14 residues long. Unmatched junction bases numbered 1, after V lost 1 base and J lost 4 bases. Germline V gene lookup returns CDR1 SGHRS and CDR2 YFSETQ. The CDR3 sequence: CASSLTSGVETQYF. CDR3 DNA sequence: TGCGCCAGCAGCTTGACTAGCGGGGTAGAGACCCAGTACTTC.

At least ten counts were recorded for this clonotype. V usage is TRBV20-1 and J usage is TRBJ2-3, with D hard to call. Per germline, CDR1 DFQATT and CDR2 SNEGSKA (reference sequence). Trimming stripped 4 bases from V and 6 bases from J, with 8 bases between. The CDR3 spans 11 residues. CDR3 region: CSAKTRDTQYF. Written as DNA, the CDR3 is TGCAGTGCTAAGACGCGGGATACGCAGTATTTT.

In its sample, this clonotype was seen many times. The chain employs TRBV30 and TRBJ1-4; 7 nucleotides agree with TRBD1. CDR1 is GTSNPN, CDR2 SVGIG, per germline (reference sequence). Trimming removed 7 bases from V and 4 bases from J; junction bases left unmatched: 9. This CDR3 is 14 amino acids long. For the CDR3, the DNA is TGTGCCTATATCACAGGGGTATATAATGAAAAACTGTTTTTT. This translates into CAYITGVYNEKLFF. The full variable domain, completed using reference TRBV30 and TRBJ1-4, is SQTIHQWPATLVQPVGSPLSLECTVEGTSNPNLYWYRQAAGRGLQLLFYSVGIGQISSEVPQNLSASRPQDRQFILSSKKLLLSDSGFYLCAYITGVYNEKLFFGSGTQLSVL.

At least ten counts were recorded for this clonotype. The V gene is TRBV19, the J gene TRBJ2-1; 12 bases align to TRBD2. The germline V gene has CDR1 LNHDA and CDR2 SQIVND (reference sequence). The CDR3 totals 14 residues. Germline trimming cut 5 bases from V and 10 bases from J; bases unmatched to any gene: 6. CDR3 bases: TGTGCCAGTAGTCTGACTAGCGGGAGTTCGGAGCAGTTCTTC. It is translated as CASSLTSGSSEQFF.

This clonotype has a count of ten or more. The rearrangement joins TRBV6-4 to TRBJ1-2; D remains unclear. The CDR3 spans 13 residues. V dropped 6 bases and J dropped 2 bases, with 10 bases sitting between them. Germline CDR1 MRHNA, CDR2 SNTAGT. The CDR3 region is CASRPDLNYGYTF. The CDR3 DNA is TGTGCCAGCAGACCCGACCTGAACTATGGCTACACCTTC.

This clonotype was recorded at least ten times. Written as DNA, the CDR3 is TGTGCCAGCAGGCCAGCGGGGGGAATGAGTAATTCACCCCTCCACTTT. Its translation: CASRPAGGMSNSPLHF. The chain carries TRBV5-6 and TRBJ1-6; maybe TRBD1 (5 bases). This CDR3 region has 16 residues. Germline CDR1 SGHDT, CDR2 YYEEEE. V was shortened by 5 bases and J by 6 bases, with 18 bases between the two germline ends.